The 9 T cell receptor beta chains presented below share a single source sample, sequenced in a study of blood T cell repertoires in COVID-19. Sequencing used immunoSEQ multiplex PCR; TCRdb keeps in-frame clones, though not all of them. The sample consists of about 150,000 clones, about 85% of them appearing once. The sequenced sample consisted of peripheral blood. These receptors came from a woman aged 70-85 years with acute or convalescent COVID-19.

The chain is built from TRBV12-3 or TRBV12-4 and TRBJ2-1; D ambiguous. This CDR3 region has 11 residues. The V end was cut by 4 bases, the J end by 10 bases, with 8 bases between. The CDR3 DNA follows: TGTGCCAGCAGTTCGAACAGCGAGCAGTTCTTC. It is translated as CASSSNSEQFF.

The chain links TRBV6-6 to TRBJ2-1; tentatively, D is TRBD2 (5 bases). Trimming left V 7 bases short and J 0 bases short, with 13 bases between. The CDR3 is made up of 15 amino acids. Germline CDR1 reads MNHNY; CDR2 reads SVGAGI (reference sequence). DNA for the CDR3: TGTGCCAGCACGCTAGGAGGTAGCTCCTACAATGAGCAGTTCTTC. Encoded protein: CASTLGGSSYNEQFF.

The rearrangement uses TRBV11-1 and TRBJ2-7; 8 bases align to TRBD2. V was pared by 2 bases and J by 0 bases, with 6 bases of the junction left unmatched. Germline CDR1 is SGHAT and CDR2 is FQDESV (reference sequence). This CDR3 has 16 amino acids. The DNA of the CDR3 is TGTGCCAGCAGCTTAAGCGGGACTAGTGGCTCCTACGAGCAGTACGTC. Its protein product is CASSLSGTSGSYEQYV.

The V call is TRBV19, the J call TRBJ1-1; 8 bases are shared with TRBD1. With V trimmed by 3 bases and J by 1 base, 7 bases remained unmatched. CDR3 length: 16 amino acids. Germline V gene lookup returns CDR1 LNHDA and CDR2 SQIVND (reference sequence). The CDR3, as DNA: TGTGCCAGTAGTATTTTTGACAGGGGCTCGAACACTGAAGCTTTCTTT. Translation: CASSIFDRGSNTEAFF.

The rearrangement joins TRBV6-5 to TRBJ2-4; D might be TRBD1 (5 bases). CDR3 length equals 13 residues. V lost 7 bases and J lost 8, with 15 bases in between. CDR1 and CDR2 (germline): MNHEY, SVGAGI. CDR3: CASIGHLADIQYF. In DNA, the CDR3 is TGTGCCAGCATTGGACATTTGGCTGACATTCAGTACTTC.

CDR3 nucleotides: TGTGCCAGCAGCTTCTCGACAGGGGCGAACACCGGGGAGCTGTTTTTT. This sequence encodes CASSFSTGANTGELFF. J is TRBJ2-2 and V is TRBV7-9; 8 nucleotides match TRBD1. Germline V gives CDR1 SEHNR, CDR2 FQNEAQ (reference sequence). J gave up 0 bases and V 3 bases, and 3 bases lay outside the gene matches. This CDR3 is 16 amino acids long.

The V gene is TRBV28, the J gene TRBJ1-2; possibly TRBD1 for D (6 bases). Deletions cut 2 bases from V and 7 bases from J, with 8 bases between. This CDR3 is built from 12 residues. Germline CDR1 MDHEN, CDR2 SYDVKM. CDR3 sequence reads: CASSLNRVGYTF. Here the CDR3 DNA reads TGTGCCAGCAGTTTAAACAGGGTTGGCTACACCTTC.

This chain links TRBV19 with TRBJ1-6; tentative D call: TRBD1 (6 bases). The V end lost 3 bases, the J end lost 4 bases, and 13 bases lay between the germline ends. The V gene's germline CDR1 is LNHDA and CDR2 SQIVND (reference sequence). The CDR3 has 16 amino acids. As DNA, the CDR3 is TGTGCCAGTAGTATTTTTCAGGGGCCATATAATTCACCCCTCCACTTT. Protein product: CASSIFQGPYNSPLHF.

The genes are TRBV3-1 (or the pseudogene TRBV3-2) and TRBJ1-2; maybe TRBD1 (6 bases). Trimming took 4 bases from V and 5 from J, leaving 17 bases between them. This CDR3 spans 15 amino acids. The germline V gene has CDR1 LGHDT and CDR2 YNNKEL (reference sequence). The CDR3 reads CASSPRGRMNYGYTF. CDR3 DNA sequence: TGTGCCAGCAGCCCCAGGGGACGGATGAATTATGGCTACACCTTC.